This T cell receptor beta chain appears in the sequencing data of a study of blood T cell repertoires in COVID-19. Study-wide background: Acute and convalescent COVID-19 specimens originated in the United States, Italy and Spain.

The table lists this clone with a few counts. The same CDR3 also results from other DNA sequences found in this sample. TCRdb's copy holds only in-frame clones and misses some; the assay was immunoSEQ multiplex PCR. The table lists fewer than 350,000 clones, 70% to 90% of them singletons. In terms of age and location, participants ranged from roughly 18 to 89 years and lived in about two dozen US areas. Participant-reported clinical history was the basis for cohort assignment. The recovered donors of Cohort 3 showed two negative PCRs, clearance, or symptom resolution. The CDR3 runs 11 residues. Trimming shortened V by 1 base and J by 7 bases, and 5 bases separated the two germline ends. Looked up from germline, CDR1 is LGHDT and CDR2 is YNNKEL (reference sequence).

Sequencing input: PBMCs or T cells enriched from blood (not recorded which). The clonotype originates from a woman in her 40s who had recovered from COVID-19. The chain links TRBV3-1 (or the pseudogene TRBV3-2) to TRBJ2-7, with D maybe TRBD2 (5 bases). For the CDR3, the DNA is TGTGCCAGCAGCCAAGCGGGAGAGCAGTACTTC. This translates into CASSQAGEQYF.